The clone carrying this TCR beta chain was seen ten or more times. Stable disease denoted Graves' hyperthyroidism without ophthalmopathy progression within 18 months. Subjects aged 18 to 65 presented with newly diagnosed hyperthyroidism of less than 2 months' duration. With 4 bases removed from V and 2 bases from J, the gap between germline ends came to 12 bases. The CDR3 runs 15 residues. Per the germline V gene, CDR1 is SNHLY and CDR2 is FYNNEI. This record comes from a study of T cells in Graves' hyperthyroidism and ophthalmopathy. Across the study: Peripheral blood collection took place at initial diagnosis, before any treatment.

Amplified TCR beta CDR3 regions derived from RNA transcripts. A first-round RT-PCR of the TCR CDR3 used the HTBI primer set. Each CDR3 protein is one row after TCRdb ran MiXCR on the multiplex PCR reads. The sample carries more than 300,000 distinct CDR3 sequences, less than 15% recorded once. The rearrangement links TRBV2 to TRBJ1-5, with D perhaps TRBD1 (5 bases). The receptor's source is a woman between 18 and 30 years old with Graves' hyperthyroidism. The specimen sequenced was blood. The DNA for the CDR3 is TGTGCCAGCAGTGGGGCGGGGGGACGCAATCAGCCCCAGCATTTT. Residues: CASSGAGGRNQPQHF.